This T cell receptor (beta chain) was identified in a study of human T cells and chemical hapten exposure. About the study: Per-sample TCR yield variation was attributed mainly to small pooled library volume differences. Whole-study results and caveats: Controls had significantly fewer large CDR3 similarity clusters than were formed by expanded TCRs.

Individual cDNA molecules received unique molecular identifiers in the library. TCRdb itself ran the RACE reads through MiXCR, one entry per CDR3 protein. The data show around 200,000 distinct CDR3 sequences, under 35% seen once. Only a few counts were recorded for this clonotype. Its target is not known. Germline CDR1 SEHNR, CDR2 FQNEAQ (reference sequence). The CDR3 runs to 13 residues. Trimming shortened V by 5 bases and J by 2 bases, and 10 bases separated the two germline ends. The time point: pre-sensitization, week 0. As to treatment: therapeutic diphenylcyclopropenone sensitization with weekly scalp DPC. The total RNA was obtained from whole blood that was not fractionated.

The clonotype comes from a woman in her twenties or thirties with alopecia areata. Some clones in this sample may be carry-over from other donors' samples. The specimen comprised whole blood, sampled in connection with sensitization to the hapten diphenylcyclopropenone (DPC). The rearrangement links TRBV7-9 to TRBJ2-7; D not certain. The CDR3 loop is CASSQKFPYEQYF. The CDR3 coding sequence is TGTGCCAGCAGCCAAAAGTTCCCCTACGAGCAGTACTTC.